This is a list of T cell receptor beta chains from one sample in a study of Ad26.COV2.S vaccination and SARS-CoV-2 variants. Profiling relied on immunoSEQ multiplex PCR, and the TCRdb table lists in-frame clones only, not all of them. The table lists roughly 420,000 clones, 80% to 90% of them singletons. Specimen: peripheral blood, collected in a trial of Ad26.COV2.S vaccine versus placebo. The origin of the receptors is a person aged 18 to 65 who received the Ad26.COV2.S COVID-19 vaccine or a placebo. The CDR3 runs from the conserved cysteine through the conserved F or W. The order of the fields is CDR3 length, clone size, V gene, J gene, D gene, CDR3 protein, CDR3 DNA. A D gene is named only where the DNA matches it firmly. Clone size is not always given. Where it is, it says once, few, many or a class for expanded clones.

16,.,TRBV6-6,TRBJ1-4,.,CASRSTLDGGAEKLFF,TGTGCCAGCAGGAGCACCTTGGACGGCGGGGCCGAAAAACTGTTTTTT
15,few,TRBV6-5,TRBJ1-2,.,CASSTAAQVGYGYTF,TGTGCCAGCAGTACGGCGGCCCAGGTGGGATATGGCTACACCTTC
14,.,TRBV9,TRBJ1-2,.,CASSVNPIPYGYTF,TGTGCCAGCAGCGTAAACCCCATTCCCTATGGCTACACCTTC
13,.,TRBV6-5,TRBJ1-2,.,CASSYGSRYGYTF,TGTGCCAGCAGTTACGGGTCCCGCTATGGCTACACCTTC
14,.,TRBV7-2,TRBJ2-3,.,CASSSSRYTDTQYF,TGTGCCAGCAGCTCCTCTCGATACACAGATACGCAGTATTTT
17,.,TRBV5-1,TRBJ2-1,.,CASSLRAGPLNYNEQFF,TGCGCCAGCAGCTTACGAGCGGGCCCCCTTAACTACAATGAGCAGTTCTTC
15,.,TRBV5-1,TRBJ2-7,.,CASSLWAGDPMEQYF,TGCGCCAGCAGCTTGTGGGCAGGGGACCCAATGGAGCAGTACTTC
10,.,TRBV2,TRBJ2-1,.,CASSVNEQFF,TGTGCCAGCAGTGTCAATGAGCAGTTCTTC
16,.,TRBV7-9,TRBJ2-4,.,CASSLSTVLAKNIQYF,TGTGCCAGCAGCCTTTCGACAGTCCTAGCCAAAAACATTCAGTACTTC
13,.,TRBV2,TRBJ2-5,.,CASSRGSLETQYF,TGTGCCAGCAGTCGCGGTAGCCTGGAGACCCAGTACTTC
16,.,TRBV28,TRBJ2-3,.,CASPRLGTESTDTQYF,TGTGCCAGCCCCAGGTTAGGTACGGAAAGTACAGATACGCAGTATTTT
16,.,TRBV5-6,TRBJ1-2,.,CASSLGGISLGYGYTF,TGTGCCAGCAGCTTGGGGGGGATCTCCCTAGGATATGGCTACACCTTC
15,few,TRBV2,TRBJ2-2,.,CASRDDRLNTGELFF,TGTGCCAGCAGGGATGACAGGCTCAACACCGGGGAGCTGTTTTTT
15,.,TRBV10-3,TRBJ1-2,.,CAIRGDGRINYGYTF,TGTGCCATCAGGGGGGACGGAAGAATTAACTATGGCTACACCTTC
15,.,TRBV11-2,TRBJ2-3,.,CASSPWTDDTDTQYF,TGTGCCAGCAGCCCCTGGACGGATGACACAGATACGCAGTATTTT
14,.,TRBV7-2,TRBJ2-3,TRBD2,CASSLGREIDTQYF,TGTGCCAGCAGCTTAGGGCGGGAGATAGATACGCAGTATTTT
19,.,TRBV15,TRBJ2-1,.,CATSRDGWTSLWSYNEQFF,TGTGCCACCAGCAGAGATGGGTGGACGTCACTCTGGTCCTACAATGAGCAGTTCTTC
16,.,TRBV10-3,TRBJ1-5,.,CAISEGTGMGYQPQHF,TGTGCCATCAGTGAGGGCACAGGGATGGGATATCAGCCCCAGCATTTT
14,.,TRBV6-2/TRBV6-3,TRBJ2-5,.,CASSYSRRAETQYF,TGTGCCAGCAGTTACTCGCGGAGGGCTGAGACCCAGTACTTC
13,.,TRBV7-2,TRBJ2-5,TRBD2,CASSLRGSETQYF,TGTGCCAGCAGCTTGCGGGGGTCAGAGACCCAGTACTTC
14,.,TRBV11-3,TRBJ2-5,TRBD2,CASSRLAGEETQYF,TGTGCCAGCAGTAGGCTAGCGGGAGAAGAGACCCAGTACTTC
11,.,TRBV7-2,TRBJ2-5,.,CASSKRETQYF,TGTGCCAGCAGTAAGCGAGAGACCCAGTACTTC
13,.,TRBV5-5,TRBJ1-1,.,CASSLWADSEAFF,TGTGCCAGCAGCTTATGGGCAGACTCTGAAGCTTTCTTT
16,.,TRBV19,TRBJ1-5,.,CASSILGARAYQPQHF,TGTGCCAGTAGTATTTTAGGGGCGAGGGCATACCAGCCCCAGCATTTT
14,.,TRBV7-9,TRBJ2-2,.,CASSSQPNTGELFF,TGTGCCAGCAGCTCCCAGCCTAACACCGGGGAGCTGTTTTTT